These 13 T cell receptor beta chains were sequenced from one sample in a study of response to subunit inactivated influenza vaccine. MiXCR was run by TCRdb on the RT-PCR reads, yielding one entry per CDR3 protein. The sample carries hundreds of thousands of distinct CDR3 sequences, around 11% recorded once. The source material was PBMCs from blood, sampled on the day of vaccination. All receptors derive from a man between 50 and 59 years old who received an inactivated influenza vaccine.

This clonotype was recorded at least ten times. The V and J genes are TRBV6-2 or TRBV6-3 and TRBJ2-7; possible D gene TRBD2, 5 bases. The germline gives CDR1 MNHEY, CDR2 SVGEGT. V lost 10 bases and J lost 6, with 13 bases in between. There are 11 residues in the CDR3. CDR3 region: CATSGALEQYF. CDR3 bases: TGTGCCACCAGCGGTGCCCTCGAGCAGTACTTC.

This clonotype was counted a few times. The CDR3 nucleotides read TGTGCCAGCATTCCGGGACAGGGTGGAAACACCATATATTTT. Residues: CASIPGQGGNTIYF. This chain connects TRBV28 to TRBJ1-3; 9 positions agree with TRBD1. Germline lookup yields CDR1 MDHEN and CDR2 SYDVKM. The CDR3 covers 14 residues. V was pared by 7 bases and J by 3 bases, with 4 bases of the junction left unmatched.

V is TRBV20-1 and J is TRBJ2-3; D call uncertain. The ends were cut back, 1 base at V and 2 bases at J, with 7 bases in the middle. This CDR3 contains 13 residues. Germline lookup yields CDR1 DFQATT and CDR2 SNEGSKA (reference sequence). CDR3 coding DNA: TGCAGTGCTAGAGCACAGAACACAGATACGCAGTATTTT. This sequence encodes CSARAQNTDTQYF.

The genes are TRBV2 and TRBJ2-1, with 7 bases that match TRBD2. Trimming took 8 bases from V and 5 from J; bases not matched to a gene: 12. This CDR3 contains 15 residues. Germline V lookup: CDR1 SNHLY, CDR2 FYNNEI. CDR3 in amino acids: CASGIPGLPHNEQFF. The CDR3 nucleotides are TGTGCCAGCGGAATCCCGGGACTACCACACAATGAGCAGTTCTTC.

This chain uses TRBV20-1 with TRBJ2-7; D uncertain. The CDR3 contains 10 residues. The germline V gene encodes CDR1 DFQATT and CDR2 SNEGSKA (reference sequence). The ends were cut back, 5 bases at V and 2 bases at J, with 4 bases in the middle. CDR3 loop: CSARTYEQYF. CDR3 nucleotide sequence: TGCAGTGCTCGGACCTACGAGCAGTACTTC.

V gene TRBV3-1 combines with J gene TRBJ1-2, with D possibly being TRBD1 (5 bases). From germline, CDR1 is LGHDT and CDR2 YNNKEL (reference sequence). The length of the CDR3 is 13 residues. V dropped 5 bases and J dropped 8 bases, with 15 bases sitting between them. The CDR3 sequence is CASSSYGRGGYTF. Here the CDR3 DNA reads TGTGCCAGCAGCTCCTACGGTAGGGGCGGCTACACCTTC. The full variable domain, its missing parts supplied by reference TRBV3-1 and TRBJ1-2, is DTAVSQTPKYLVTQMGNDKSIKCEQNLGHDTMYWYKQDSKKFLKIMFSYNNKELIINETVPNRFSPKSPDKAHLNLHINSLELGDSAVYFCASSSYGRGGYTFGSGTRLTVV.

This clonotype was counted many times. DNA for the CDR3: TGTGCCAGCCAATTTCTGCCTCTTTATACCCAGTACTTC. Its protein product is CASQFLPLYTQYF. V and J are TRBV28 and TRBJ2-5; D is unclear. Per germline, CDR1 MDHEN and CDR2 SYDVKM. The CDR3 is made up of 13 amino acids. Trimming took off 8 bases at V and 8 bases at J, with 18 bases between the two ends.

This clonotype was seen a handful of times. The chain is built from TRBV29-1 and TRBJ1-1; D is unresolved. Germline lookup yields CDR1 SQVTM and CDR2 ANQGSEA. The CDR3 sequence is 13 residues long. The V and J ends lost 5 bases and 3 bases respectively, with 13 bases between them. CDR3 in amino acids: CSVRGGFDTEAFF. DNA for the CDR3: TGCAGCGTTCGGGGAGGGTTCGACACTGAAGCTTTCTTT.

V usage is TRBV7-9 and J usage is TRBJ2-1; D unresolved. This CDR3 comprises 13 residues. CDR1 and CDR2 from the germline V gene are SEHNR and FQNEAQ (reference sequence). V was shortened by 4 bases and J by 7 bases, with 11 bases between the two germline ends. CDR3 DNA: TGTGCCAGCAGCTCACCCGGGTGGAATGAGCAGTTCTTC. Its protein product is CASSSPGWNEQFF.

The chain employs TRBV6-1 and TRBJ2-1; the match to TRBD2 covers 9 bases. Losses at the gene ends were 2 bases for V and 2 bases for J; bases not matched to a gene: 4. CDR1 MNHNS and CDR2 SASEGT come from the germline V gene. The CDR3 length is 16 residues. CDR3 sequence (DNA): TGTGCCAGCAGTGAACGGACTAGCGACGCCTACAATGAGCAGTTCTTC. Translating it yields CASSERTSDAYNEQFF.

The chain is built from TRBV5-1 and TRBJ2-2; TRBD2 might be the D (5 bases). This CDR3 is built from 14 residues. Germline V CDR1 and CDR2: SGHRS, YFSETQ. Trimming stripped 7 bases from V and 4 bases from J, with 14 bases between. CDR3 bases: TGCGCCAGCCAACGACTAAGCTCCACCGGGGAGCTGTTTTTT. It is translated as CASQRLSSTGELFF.

This sequence joins TRBV5-1 and TRBJ2-3; D is tentatively TRBD1 or TRBD2 (6 bases each). CDR1 SGHRS and CDR2 YFSETQ come from the germline V gene. Trimming shortened V by 3 bases and J by 4 bases, and 12 bases separated the two germline ends. The CDR3 totals 14 residues. The CDR3 sequence: CASSYNREADTQYF. CDR3 in DNA: TGCGCCAGCAGCTATAACAGGGAGGCAGATACGCAGTATTTT.

The table lists this clonotype with many counts. The J gene is TRBJ2-1, the V gene TRBV5-1; 13 nucleotides match TRBD2. V trimming: 2 bases; J trimming: 5 bases; junction bases outside the gene matches: 4. This CDR3 contains 16 residues. Germline V gene lookup returns CDR1 SGHRS and CDR2 YFSETQ. CDR3 sequence (DNA): TGCGCCAGCAGCTTAGGACTAGCGGGAGCCCACAATGAGCAGTTCTTC. Translation gives CASSLGLAGAHNEQFF. Based on the CDR3 plus reference TRBV5-1 and TRBJ2-1, the full variable domain is KAGVTQTPRYLIKTRGQQVTLSCSPISGHRSVSWYQQTPGQGLQFLFEYFSETQRNKGNFPGRFSGRQFSNSRSEMNVSTLELGDSALYLCASSLGLAGAHNEQFFGPGTRLTVL.